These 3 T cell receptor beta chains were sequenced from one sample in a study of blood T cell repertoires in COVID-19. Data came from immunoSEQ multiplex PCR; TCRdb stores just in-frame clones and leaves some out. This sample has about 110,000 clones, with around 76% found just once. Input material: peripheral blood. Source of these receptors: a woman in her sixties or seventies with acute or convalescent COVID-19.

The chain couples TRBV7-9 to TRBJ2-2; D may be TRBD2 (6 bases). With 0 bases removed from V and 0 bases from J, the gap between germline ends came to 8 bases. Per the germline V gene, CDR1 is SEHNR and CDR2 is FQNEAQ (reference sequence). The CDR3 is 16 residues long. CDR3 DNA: TGTGCCAGCAGCTTAGCTACGGGGGCGAACACCGGGGAGCTGTTTTTT. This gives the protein CASSLATGANTGELFF.

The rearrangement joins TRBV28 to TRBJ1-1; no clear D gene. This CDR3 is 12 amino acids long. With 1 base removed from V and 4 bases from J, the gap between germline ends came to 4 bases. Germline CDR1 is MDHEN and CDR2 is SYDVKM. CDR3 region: CASSLLATEAFF. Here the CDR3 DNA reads TGTGCCAGCAGTTTATTGGCCACTGAAGCTTTCTTT.

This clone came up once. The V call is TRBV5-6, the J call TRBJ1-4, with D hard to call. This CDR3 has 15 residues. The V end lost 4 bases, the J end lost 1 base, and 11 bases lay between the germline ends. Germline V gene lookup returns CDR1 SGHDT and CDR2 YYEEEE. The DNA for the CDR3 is TGTGCCAGCAGCAAATGGACTGTAACTAATGAAAAACTGTTTTTT. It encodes CASSKWTVTNEKLFF.